The 15 T cell receptor beta chains below come from one sample, sequenced in a study of OX40 agonist ivuxolimab in advanced cancers. The repertoire was sequenced with immunoSEQ multiplex PCR; TCRdb's copy has only in-frame clones and lacks some. The sample records tens of thousands of clones, around nine tenths being singletons. This specimen was CD4+ or CD8+ T cells sorted from blood, taken in a trial of the OX40 agonist ivuxolimab. These receptors came from an adult with an advanced solid tumor such as melanoma, head and neck, liver or kidney cancer.

This chain links TRBV5-1 with TRBJ1-5; tentatively, D is TRBD1 (5 bases). The CDR3 contains 16 residues. Trimming stripped 0 bases from V and 0 bases from J, with 10 bases between. Germline CDR1 and CDR2: SGHRS and YFSETQ. CDR3 amino acids: CASSLGGRNSNQPQHF. The CDR3 DNA is TGCGCCAGCAGCTTGGGGGGACGGAATAGCAATCAGCCCCAGCATTTT.

The chain has TRBV20-1 and TRBJ2-5; D is unclear. Trimming removed 2 bases at V and 1 base at J, with 2 bases between. Germline V gene sequence: CDR1 DFQATT, CDR2 SNEGSKA (reference sequence). This CDR3 has 11 amino acids. CDR3 in amino acids: CSARFQETQYF. Written as DNA, the CDR3 is TGCAGTGCTAGATTCCAAGAGACCCAGTACTTC.

The V and J genes are TRBV7-3 and TRBJ2-1, with D unresolved. V was shortened by 1 base and J by 0 bases, with 7 bases between the two germline ends. There are 15 residues in the CDR3. Germline assignment: CDR1 SGHTA and CDR2 FQGTGA. CDR3 DNA: TGTGCCAGCAGCTTAAATCCCGGCTCCTACAATGAGCAGTTCTTC. It is translated as CASSLNPGSYNEQFF.

CDR3 sequence reads: CASSLLGGASYEQYF. CDR3 sequence (DNA): TGTGCCAGCAGTCTTTTGGGGGGGGCCTCCTACGAGCAGTACTTC. V gene TRBV7-2 combines with J gene TRBJ2-7; a weak D match, TRBD2 (7 bases). The length of the CDR3 is 15 residues. The germline gives CDR1 SGHTA, CDR2 FQGNSA. The V and J ends lost 6 bases and 0 bases respectively, with 15 bases between them.

The J gene is TRBJ1-1, the V gene TRBV14, with 7 positions matching TRBD1. CDR3 length equals 13 residues. Germline CDR1 reads SGHDN; CDR2 reads FVKESK. Germline trimming cut 4 bases from V and 11 bases from J; bases unmatched to any gene: 10. The CDR3 sequence: CASSRSPGTEAFF. CDR3 sequence (DNA): TGTGCCAGCAGCCGCTCTCCCGGGACAGAGGCTTTCTTT. Full variable domain (missing parts from reference TRBV14 and TRBJ1-1): EAGVTQFPSHSVIEKGQTVTLRCDPISGHDNLYWYRRVMGKEIKFLLHFVKESKQDESGMPNNRFLAERTGGTYSTLKVQPAELEDSGVYFCASSRSPGTEAFFGQGTRLTVV.

V is TRBV30 and J is TRBJ1-5; 9 nucleotides agree with TRBD1. Germline V gene data show CDR1 as GTSNPN and CDR2 as SVGIG (reference sequence). CDR3 length: 15 residues. Trimming cost V 3 bases and J 1 base; bases outside gene matches: 4. In DNA, the CDR3 is TGTGCCTGGAGACCACAGGGGGCAAGCAATCAGCCCCAGCATTTT. It yields the protein CAWRPQGASNQPQHF.

This rearrangement joins TRBV5-1 to TRBJ1-6, with D unclear. In germline, CDR1 is SGHRS, CDR2 YFSETQ. The V end was cut by 4 bases, the J end by 8 bases, with 10 bases between. The CDR3 runs 13 residues. CDR3 region: CASSPRSDSPLHF. CDR3 DNA: TGCGCCAGCAGCCCACGCTCGGATTCACCCCTCCACTTT.

In regard to this clone: Other DNA sequences in the sample encode the same CDR3. The V gene is TRBV6-5, the J gene TRBJ2-7; D is possibly TRBD1 (6 bases). V was clipped by 0 bases and J by 2 bases, with 11 bases between them. The CDR3 totals 15 residues. Germline CDR1 is MNHEY and CDR2 is SVGAGI. CDR3 amino acids: CASSYSGQGTYEQYF. The CDR3 nucleotides are TGTGCCAGCAGTTACTCGGGGCAGGGGACCTACGAGCAGTACTTC.

V usage is TRBV5-5 and J usage is TRBJ1-6; TRBD1 matches 9 bases. The CDR3 consists of 17 residues. Germline-derived CDR1 and CDR2 are SGHKS and YYEKEE (reference sequence). J was trimmed by 4 bases and V by 0 bases; bases with no gene match: 5. The CDR3 here is CASSLVEDRGYNSPLHF. The CDR3 bases are TGTGCCAGCAGCTTGGTGGAGGACAGGGGATATAATTCACCCCTCCACTTT.

The chain recombines TRBV7-9 with TRBJ2-6, with no clear D. Trimming left V 0 bases short and J 0 bases short, with 9 bases between. CDR1 is SEHNR, CDR2 FQNEAQ, per germline (reference sequence). This CDR3 spans 17 amino acids. CDR3 nucleotide sequence: TGTGCCAGCAGCTTAGCGGTGGGCCCCTCTGGGGCCAACGTCCTGACTTTC. Residues: CASSLAVGPSGANVLTF.

The chain links TRBV9 to TRBJ1-2; 7 bases match TRBD1. Germline V gene sequence: CDR1 SGDLS, CDR2 YYNGEE. The V gene end was trimmed by 0 bases and the J gene end by 3 bases; junction bases not matched to a gene: 5. This CDR3 region has 15 residues. The CDR3 protein is CASSVEGGWDYGYTF. The CDR3 DNA reads as TGTGCCAGCAGCGTAGAAGGGGGCTGGGACTATGGCTACACCTTC.

The chain couples TRBV5-6 to TRBJ2-2; 7 positions agree with TRBD1. This CDR3 has 17 residues. The J segment lost 1 base and the V segment lost 5 bases, leaving 11 bases of the junction unmatched. CDR1 and CDR2 (germline): SGHDT, YYEEEE. The CDR3 DNA is TGTGCCAGCAGGAGACAGGGAGCCGTCAAGAACACCGGGGAGCTGTTTTTT. Translated, it gives CASRRQGAVKNTGELFF. Complete variable domain (other parts from reference TRBV5-6 and TRBJ2-2): DAGVTQSPTHLIKTRGQQVTLRCSPKSGHDTVSWYQQALGQGPQFIFQYYEEEERQRGNFPDRFSGHQFPNYSSELNVNALLLGDSALYLCASRRQGAVKNTGELFFGEGSRLTVL.

The V gene is TRBV29-1, the J gene TRBJ1-2; possible D gene TRBD1, 5 bases. The CDR3 is made up of 12 amino acids. Germline CDR1 reads SQVTM; CDR2 reads ANQGSEA. The germline V and J ends were trimmed by 6 bases and 7 bases, with 15 bases remaining between them. The CDR3 nucleotides are TGCAGCGTAAGGTCGGGGGTCGGTGGCTACACCTTC. It translates to CSVRSGVGGYTF.

This chain links TRBV9 with TRBJ2-3, with D perhaps TRBD2 (5 bases). The germline CDR1 and CDR2 sequences are SGDLS and YYNGEE. V lost 5 bases to trimming and J lost 6 bases, with 16 bases between them. The CDR3 sequence is 14 residues long. CDR3 amino acids: CASRAPGSQDTQYF. CDR3 bases: TGTGCCAGCAGGGCCCCGGGGTCACAGGATACGCAGTATTTT. The whole variable domain, remainder taken from reference TRBV9 and TRBJ2-3, is DSGVTQTPKHLITATGQRVTLRCSPRSGDLSVYWYQQSLDQGLQFLIQYYNGEERAKGNILERFSAQQFPDLHSELNLSSLELGDSALYFCASRAPGSQDTQYFGPGTRLTVL.

The chain joins TRBV21-1 to TRBJ2-5; the table names TRBD1, a call not compared with the DNA. TRBV21-1 is a recognized pseudogene. The CDR3 totals 12 residues. The CDR3 sequence: CASSRQQETQYF. The CDR3 DNA reads TGTGCCAGCAGCAGGCAGCAAGAGACCCAGTACTTC.